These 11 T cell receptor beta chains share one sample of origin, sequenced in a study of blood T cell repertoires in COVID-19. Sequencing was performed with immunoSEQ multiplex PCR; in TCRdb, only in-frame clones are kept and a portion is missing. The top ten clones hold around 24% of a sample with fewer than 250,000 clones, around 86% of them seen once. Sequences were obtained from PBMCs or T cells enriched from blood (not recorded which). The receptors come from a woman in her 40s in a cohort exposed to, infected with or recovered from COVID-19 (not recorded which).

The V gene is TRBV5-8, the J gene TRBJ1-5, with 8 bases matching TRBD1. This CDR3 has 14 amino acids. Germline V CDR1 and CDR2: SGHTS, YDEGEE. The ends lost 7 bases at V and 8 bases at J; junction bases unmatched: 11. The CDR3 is CASGGRQGKEPQHF. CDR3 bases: TGTGCCAGCGGGGGACGACAGGGGAAAGAGCCCCAGCATTTT.

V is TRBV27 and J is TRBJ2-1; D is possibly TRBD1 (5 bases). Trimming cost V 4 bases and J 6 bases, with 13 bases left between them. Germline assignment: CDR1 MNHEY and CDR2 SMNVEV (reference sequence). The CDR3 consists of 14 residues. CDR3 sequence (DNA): TGTGCCAGCAGTTGGGGTGGGGCCGGCAATGAGCAGTTCTTC. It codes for CASSWGGAGNEQFF.

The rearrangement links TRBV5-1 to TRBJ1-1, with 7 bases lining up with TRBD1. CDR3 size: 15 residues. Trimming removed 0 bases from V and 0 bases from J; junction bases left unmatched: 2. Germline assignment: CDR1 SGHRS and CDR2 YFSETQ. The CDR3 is CASSLEGGVNTEAFF. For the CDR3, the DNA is TGCGCCAGCAGCTTGGAAGGGGGCGTGAACACTGAAGCTTTCTTT.

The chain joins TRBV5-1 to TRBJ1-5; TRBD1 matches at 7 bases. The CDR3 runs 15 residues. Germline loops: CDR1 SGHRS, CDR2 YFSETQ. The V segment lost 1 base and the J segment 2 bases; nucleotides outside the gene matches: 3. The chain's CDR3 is CASSLTGQGNQPQHF. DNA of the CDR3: TGCGCCAGCAGCTTGACCGGACAGGGCAATCAGCCCCAGCATTTT.

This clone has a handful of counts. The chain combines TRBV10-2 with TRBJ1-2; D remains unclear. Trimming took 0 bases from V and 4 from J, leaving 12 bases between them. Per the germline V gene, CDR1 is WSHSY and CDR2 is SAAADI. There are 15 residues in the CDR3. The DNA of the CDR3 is TGCGCCAGCAGTGAGTCGTCCCAGTTCCTCTATGGCTACACCTTC. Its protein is CASSESSQFLYGYTF.

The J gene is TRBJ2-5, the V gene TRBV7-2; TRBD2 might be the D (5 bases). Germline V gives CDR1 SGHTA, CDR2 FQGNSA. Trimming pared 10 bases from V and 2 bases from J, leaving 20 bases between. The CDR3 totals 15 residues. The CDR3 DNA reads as TGTGCCAACAGACTCGTCGGGGATCAACAAGAGACCCAGTACTTC. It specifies CANRLVGDQQETQYF. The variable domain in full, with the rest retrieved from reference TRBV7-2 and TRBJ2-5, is GAGVSQSPSNKVTEKGKDVELRCDPISGHTALYWYRQSLGQGLEFLIYFQGNSAPDKSGLPSDRFSAERTGGSVSTLTIQRTQQEDSAVYLCANRLVGDQQETQYFGPGTRLLVL.

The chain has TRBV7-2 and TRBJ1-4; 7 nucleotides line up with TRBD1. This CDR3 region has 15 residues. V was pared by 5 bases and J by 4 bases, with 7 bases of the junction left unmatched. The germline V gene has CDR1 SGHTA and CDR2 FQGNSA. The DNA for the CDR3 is TGTGCCAGCAGCCCAGGGGACAGTTTTAATGAAAAACTGTTTTTT. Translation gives CASSPGDSFNEKLFF.

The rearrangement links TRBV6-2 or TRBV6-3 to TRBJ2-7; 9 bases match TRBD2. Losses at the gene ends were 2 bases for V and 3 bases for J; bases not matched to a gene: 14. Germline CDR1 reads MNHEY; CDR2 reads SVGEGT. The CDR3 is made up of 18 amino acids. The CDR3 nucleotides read TGTGCCAGCAGTTACCGGGACAGTCGGACTAGCGCCTACTACGAGCAGTACTTC. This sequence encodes CASSYRDSRTSAYYEQYF.

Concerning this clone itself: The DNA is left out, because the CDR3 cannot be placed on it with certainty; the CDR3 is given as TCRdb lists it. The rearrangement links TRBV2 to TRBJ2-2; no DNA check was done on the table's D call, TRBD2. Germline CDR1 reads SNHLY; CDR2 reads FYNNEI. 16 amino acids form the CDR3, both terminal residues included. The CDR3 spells CASILAGLAVPGELFF.

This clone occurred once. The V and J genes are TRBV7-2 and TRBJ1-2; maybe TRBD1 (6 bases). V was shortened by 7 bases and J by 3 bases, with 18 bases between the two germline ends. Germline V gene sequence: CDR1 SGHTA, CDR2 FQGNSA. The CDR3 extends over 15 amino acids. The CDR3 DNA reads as TGTGCCAGCACCCCCGCCCCAGGGGCCCACTATGGCTACACCTTC. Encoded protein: CASTPAPGAHYGYTF.

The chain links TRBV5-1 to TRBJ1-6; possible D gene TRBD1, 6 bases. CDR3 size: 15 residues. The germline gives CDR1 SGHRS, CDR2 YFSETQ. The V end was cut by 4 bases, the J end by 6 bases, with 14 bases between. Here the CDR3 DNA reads TGCGCCAGCAGCCCGACCGGGGGGCGTAATTCACCCCTCCACTTT. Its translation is CASSPTGGRNSPLHF.